The T cell receptor (beta chain) described here comes from a study of blood T cell repertoires in COVID-19. Study overall: Some COVID-19 samples were acute and others convalescent; all came from the United States, Italy and Spain. The analysed material was cDNA or gDNA that came from T cells, B-cell-depleted T cells, or PBMCs.

Study processing details: Amplifying reference gene primers gave estimates of nucleated cell counts. TCRdb's copy holds only in-frame clones and misses some; the assay was immunoSEQ multiplex PCR. V and J calls and clone size are those listed in that table; D and trimming were worked out from the DNA. The repertoire holds about 110,000 clones, 71% seen once, with around 1.9% in the top ten. V lost 4 bases, J lost 6 bases, and 6 bases stayed unmatched. This CDR3 has 13 residues. CDR1 is SGHRS, CDR2 YFSETQ, per germline. V and J are TRBV5-1 and TRBJ1-2, with 7 bases that match TRBD1. The source material was peripheral blood. This TCR derives from a woman aged 40 to 50 with acute or convalescent COVID-19. The CDR3 bases are TGCGCCAGCAGCCCGGGACAGAGCAATGGCTACACCTTC. Translation: CASSPGQSNGYTF.